This T cell receptor beta chain appears in the sequencing data of a study of T cells in Graves' hyperthyroidism and ophthalmopathy. TCR beta CDR3 region amplification was performed from RNA transcripts. The HTBI set primed first-round TCR CDR3 RT-PCR. One entry per CDR3 protein, called by TCRdb with MiXCR from the multiplex PCR reads. The table lists hundreds of thousands of distinct CDR3 sequences, about 15% of them singletons. With duration under 3 months, ophthalmopathy was active: Clinical Activity Score at least 3, NOSPECS at least 4. The source of the PBMCs was around 10 ml of fresh peripheral blood. This clonotype has more than one count but fewer than ten. Germline V gives CDR1 MNHEY, CDR2 SVGEGT. Trimming cost V 6 bases and J 4 bases, with 16 bases left between them. The CDR3 totals 15 residues.

This sequence was found in a woman aged 18-29 years with Graves' ophthalmopathy. Sequenced material: blood. This chain links TRBV6-2 or TRBV6-3 with TRBJ1-5, with a tentative D call TRBD1 (5 bases). Here the CDR3 reads CASRVGTARNQPQHF. The CDR3 DNA sequence: TGTGCCAGCAGGGTAGGGACCGCTCGGAATCAGCCCCAGCATTTT.